The 23 T cell receptor beta chains reported below all come from one sample, sequenced in a study of graft-versus-host responses after intestinal transplantation. TCRdb's copy holds only in-frame clones and misses some; the assay was immunoSEQ multiplex PCR. The sample consists of about 84,000 clones, roughly 90% of them appearing once. The antigens for these receptors are not known. Material: unstimulated CD4+ T cells sorted from spleen or lymph node cells, obtained before transplant. The receptors originated from a human donor who was the organ donor for an intestinal transplant.

J is TRBJ1-1 and V is TRBV10-3, with 8 nucleotides matching TRBD1. V lost 1 base and J lost 1; bases outside the gene matches: 2. This CDR3 is 15 amino acids long. From germline, CDR1 is ENHRY and CDR2 SYGVKD. The CDR3 DNA reads as TGTGCCATCAGTGAGTTCGACAGGGGGAACACTGAAGCTTTCTTT. Translated, it gives CAISEFDRGNTEAFF.

The gene calls are TRBV18 and TRBJ1-5; D gene uncertain. Germline CDR1 KGHSH, CDR2 LQKENI. With 1 base removed from V and 1 base from J, the gap between germline ends came to 11 bases. The CDR3 loop spans 16 amino acids. CDR3 residues: CASSPQPPGSNQPQHF. The CDR3 bases are TGTGCCAGCTCACCACAACCCCCCGGGAGCAATCAGCCCCAGCATTTT.

CDR3: CASSLDRTIGELFF. DNA of the CDR3: TGTGCCAGCAGCTTAGATAGGACTATCGGGGAGCTGTTTTTT. The chain links TRBV11-2 to TRBJ2-2, with D tentatively TRBD2 (6 bases). The V gene lost 0 bases and the J gene lost 7 bases, with 9 bases spanning the gap. Germline assignment: CDR1 SGHAT and CDR2 FQNNGV. This CDR3 spans 14 amino acids.

The rearrangement uses TRBV6-5 and TRBJ1-2; D is uncertain. This CDR3 has 13 residues. Germline V gives CDR1 MNHEY, CDR2 SVGAGI. Trimming took 6 bases from V and 5 from J, leaving 13 bases between them. CDR3 sequence (DNA): TGTGCCAGCAGCCAAAACGGGATGTATGGCTACACCTTC. Amino acids: CASSQNGMYGYTF.

The J gene is TRBJ1-3, the V gene TRBV5-1; D is undetermined. Trimming removed 0 bases from V and 0 bases from J, with 13 bases in between. Germline CDR1 is SGHRS and CDR2 is YFSETQ. The CDR3 runs 17 residues. This CDR3 is CASSLETRANSGNTIYF. The CDR3 DNA reads as TGCGCCAGCAGCTTGGAGACTAGGGCCAACTCTGGAAACACCATATATTTT.

The rearrangement joins TRBV7-8 to TRBJ2-7, with 10 nucleotides matching TRBD2. The germline V gene encodes CDR1 SGHVS and CDR2 FQNEAQ. J gave up 3 bases and V 1 base, and 18 bases lay outside the gene matches. The CDR3 is made up of 20 amino acids. This CDR3 is CASSLVSPRLAGLASYEQYF. CDR3 sequence (DNA): TGTGCCAGCAGCTTAGTTAGCCCAAGACTAGCGGGCTTGGCTAGCTACGAGCAGTACTTC.

The V call is TRBV5-1, the J call TRBJ1-2; tentative D call: TRBD1 (6 bases). The CDR3 loop spans 14 amino acids. V gave up 4 bases and J gave up 4 bases, with 14 bases separating them. Germline V gene sequence: CDR1 SGHRS, CDR2 YFSETQ. CDR3 protein: CASSPGTSSYGYTF. DNA of the CDR3: TGCGCCAGCAGCCCCGGGACATCTTCCTATGGCTACACCTTC.

This chain joins TRBV6-6 and TRBJ2-7; possibly TRBD2 for D (5 bases). Germline V lookup: CDR1 MNHNY, CDR2 SVGAGI (reference sequence). The CDR3 loop spans 11 amino acids. Trimming removed 6 bases at V and 3 bases at J, with 6 bases between. Here the CDR3 reads CASRGDYEQYF. The CDR3 DNA reads as TGTGCCAGCAGGGGAGACTACGAGCAGTACTTC.

This chain uses TRBV5-4 with TRBJ2-7, with TRBD1 matching 9 bases. V dropped 4 bases and J dropped 4; count of bases not matched to a gene: 12. The CDR3 sequence is 16 residues long. Per the germline V gene, CDR1 is SGHNT and CDR2 is YYREEE (reference sequence). The DNA of the CDR3 is TGTGCCAGCAGCCTAGGCCCTGGACAGGGGATATACGAGCAGTACTTC. Encoded protein: CASSLGPGQGIYEQYF. The full variable domain, in which reference TRBV5-4 and TRBJ2-7 provide the parts outside the CDR3, is ETGVTQSPTHLIKTRGQQVTLRCSSQSGHNTVSWYQQALGQGPQFIFQYYREEENGRGNFPPRFSGLQFPNYSSELNVNALELDDSALYLCASSLGPGQGIYEQYFGPGTRLTVT.

Regarding this clone: Its ends do not fully match the called genes, so a read error is possible. The J gene is TRBJ2-3, the V gene TRBV10-1; tentatively, D is TRBD2 (6 bases). Germline V gene sequence: CDR1 WNHNN, CDR2 SYGVQD (reference sequence). There are 13 residues in the CDR3. CDR3 DNA sequence: TGCGCCAGCAGTAAGTCTCTAGCGGATACGCAGTATTTT. This translates into CASSKSLADTQYF.

V and J are TRBV7-8 and TRBJ2-2, with TRBD2 matching over 13 bases. Germline CDR1 is SGHVS and CDR2 is FQNEAQ. The CDR3 spans 15 residues. Unmatched junction bases numbered 7, after V lost 6 bases and J lost 9 bases. CDR3 sequence (DNA): TGTGCCAGCAGTAAACTAGCGGGAGGGCCATGGGAGCTGTTTTTT. It encodes CASSKLAGGPWELFF.

V usage is TRBV7-3 and J usage is TRBJ1-1; D perhaps matches TRBD1 (6 bases). CDR1 and CDR2 from the germline V gene are SGHTA and FQGTGA. V shed 4 bases and J shed 4 bases, with 10 bases lying between them. CDR3 length: 13 residues. This chain's CDR3 is CASSSQGSTEAFF. DNA of the CDR3: TGTGCCAGCAGCTCTCAGGGGAGCACTGAAGCTTTCTTT.

The chain links TRBV10-3 to TRBJ2-7, with 9 bases lining up with TRBD1. After removal of 2 bases from V and 1 base from J, the junction contained 3 bases not matched to a gene. The CDR3 is 15 amino acids. Germline lookup yields CDR1 ENHRY and CDR2 SYGVKD. CDR3 protein: CAISERDRVSYEQYF. CDR3 nucleotides: TGTGCCATCAGTGAGAGGGACAGGGTATCCTACGAGCAGTACTTC.

The V call is TRBV5-4, the J call TRBJ2-7, with 10 bases identical to TRBD2. The CDR3 contains 15 residues. Germline V gene sequence: CDR1 SGHNT, CDR2 YYREEE (reference sequence). Unmatched junction bases numbered 10, after V lost 4 bases and J lost 6 bases. CDR3 in amino acids: CASSPLAGEVGEQYF. In nucleotides, the CDR3 is TGTGCCAGCAGCCCCCTAGCGGGAGAGGTTGGCGAGCAGTACTTC.

The genes are TRBV7-8 and TRBJ2-2; perhaps TRBD2 as D (6 bases). Germline lookup yields CDR1 SGHVS and CDR2 FQNEAQ. This CDR3 has 16 residues. Trimming removed 5 bases from V and 1 base from J, with 14 bases in between. The CDR3 is CASSRVGLQNTGELFF. Written as DNA, the CDR3 is TGTGCCAGCAGCAGAGTGGGACTCCAGAACACCGGGGAGCTGTTTTTT.

The J gene is TRBJ1-2, the V gene TRBV6-5, with D unresolved. Trimming took off 8 bases at V and 3 bases at J, with 10 bases between the two ends. The CDR3 covers 12 residues. Germline V gene data show CDR1 as MNHEY and CDR2 as SVGAGI. As DNA, the CDR3 is TGTGCCAGCCATAGAGGCTACTATGGCTACACCTTC. As protein: CASHRGYYGYTF.

The V gene is TRBV6-7, the J gene TRBJ2-1; TRBD1 agrees at 11 bases. TRBV6-7 is labeled an ORF, and its function is uncertain. The CDR3 runs to 15 residues. V lost 5 bases, J lost 12 bases, and 12 bases stayed unmatched. CDR3 nucleotides: TGTGCCAGCAGTCAACCCGGGACAGGGGGAATAAGGCAGTTCTTC. Its protein is CASSQPGTGGIRQFF.

V gene TRBV28 combines with J gene TRBJ1-5; D is perhaps TRBD1 (6 bases). The CDR3 consists of 15 residues. Germline values: CDR1 MDHEN, CDR2 SYDVKM. V shed 7 bases and J shed 1 base, with 14 bases lying between them. In DNA, the CDR3 is TGTGCCAGCACCAAAACAGGGTACAGCAATCAGCCCCAGCATTTT. Amino acids: CASTKTGYSNQPQHF.

The chain links TRBV30 to TRBJ1-2, with 7 bases identical to TRBD1. CDR3 length: 15 amino acids. Germline V CDR1 and CDR2: GTSNPN, SVGIG (reference sequence). The V segment lost 4 bases and the J segment 0 bases; nucleotides outside the gene matches: 8. CDR3 bases: TGTGCCTGGACTAATTCGGGACAGCCTAACTATGGCTACACCTTC. Its protein is CAWTNSGQPNYGYTF. The entire variable domain, with the rest obtained from reference TRBV30 and TRBJ1-2, is as follows: SQTIHQWPATLVQPVGSPLSLECTVEGTSNPNLYWYRQAAGRGLQLLFYSVGIGQISSEVPQNLSASRPQDRQFILSSKKLLLSDSGFYLCAWTNSGQPNYGYTFGSGTRLTVV.

V usage is TRBV11-2 and J usage is TRBJ1-2; maybe TRBD1 (5 bases). Germline CDR1 reads SGHAT; CDR2 reads FQNNGV. The CDR3 runs to 15 residues. The V end lost 4 bases, the J end lost 2 bases, and 14 bases lay between the germline ends. In nucleotides, the CDR3 is TGTGCCAGCAGCTACACACCTGACAGCAACTATGGCTACACCTTC. This sequence encodes CASSYTPDSNYGYTF.

CDR3 residues: CASSVFQGAGELFF. CDR3 DNA sequence: TGTGCCAGCAGTGTATTCCAGGGGGCCGGGGAGCTGTTTTTT. V usage is TRBV28 and J usage is TRBJ2-2; 7 nucleotides match TRBD1. J lost 6 bases, V lost 5 bases, and 6 bases had no gene match. Germline V gene data show CDR1 as MDHEN and CDR2 as SYDVKM. The CDR3 spans 14 residues.

The chain recombines TRBV7-3 with TRBJ2-1; 9 nucleotides align to TRBD2. Trimming took 3 bases from V and 6 from J; bases not matched to a gene: 6. CDR1 and CDR2 (germline): SGHTA, FQGTGA. The CDR3 is 15 residues long. The CDR3, as DNA: TGTGCCAGCAGCTTTTCGGGACTAGCCTTCAATGAGCAGTTCTTC. Its translation is CASSFSGLAFNEQFF.

This sequence joins TRBV9 and TRBJ2-1, with D possibly TRBD1 on 5 matching bases. V lost 2 bases to trimming and J lost 2 bases, with 17 bases between them. The germline V gene encodes CDR1 SGDLS and CDR2 YYNGEE. The CDR3 spans 17 residues. The CDR3 loop reads CASSVGTSGWPYNEQFF. The DNA for the CDR3 is TGTGCCAGCAGCGTGGGAACGTCAGGGTGGCCCTACAATGAGCAGTTCTTC.